The 25 T cell receptor beta chains listed next were all sequenced from one sample in a study of T-cell reconstitution after alpha-beta-depleted transplantation in children. Unique molecular identifiers were incorporated when the TCRbeta library was constructed. TCRdb re-analysed the PCR reads in MiXCR, keeping a single row per CDR3 protein. The sample consists of about 640,000 distinct CDR3 sequences, 13% of them appearing once. Sequences were derived from PBMCs, mostly from graft donor cells, sampled 360 days after TCRalphabeta/CD19-depleted stem cell transplant. The receptors shown here come from a male patient between 5 and 17 years old who had a stem cell transplant for acute myeloid leukemia, so the T cells may come from the graft donor.

This clonotype was detected only a few times. The J gene is TRBJ1-2, the V gene TRBV2; no definite D call. The CDR3 loop spans 13 amino acids. Germline CDR1 and CDR2: SNHLY and FYNNEI. Trimming pared 8 bases from V and 10 bases from J, leaving 20 bases between. In nucleotides, the CDR3 is TGTGCCAGCGATGCAGGAGTTACGGTCACCTACACCTTC. Protein: CASDAGVTVTYTF. Filled out from reference TRBV2 and TRBJ1-2, the complete variable domain reads EPEVTQTPSHQVTQMGQEVILRCVPISNHLYFYWYRQILGQKVEFLVSFYNNEISEKSEIFDDQFSVERPDGSNFTLKIRSTKLEDSAMYFCASDAGVTVTYTFGSGTRLTVV.

This clonotype was observed many times. The gene calls are TRBV20-1 and TRBJ1-2, with a tentative D call TRBD1 (6 bases). Germline CDR1 and CDR2: DFQATT and SNEGSKA (reference sequence). CDR3 length: 11 residues. Written as DNA, the CDR3 is TGCTCTGGACAGCGGGAACATGGCTACACCTTC. Protein product: CSGQREHGYTF.

This clonotype was seen only a few times. The V gene is TRBV7-6, the J gene TRBJ2-2, with D possibly being TRBD1 (6 bases). The CDR3 has 17 residues. Germline V gene data show CDR1 as SGHVS and CDR2 as FNYEAQ. The V gene lost 5 bases and the J gene lost 4 bases, with 20 bases spanning the gap. Here the CDR3 reads CASSPIPGDRVTGELFF. The CDR3, as DNA: TGTGCCAGCAGCCCGATTCCAGGGGATAGGGTCACCGGGGAGCTGTTTTTT.

At least ten counts were recorded for this clonotype. The gene calls are TRBV28 and TRBJ1-6; D not resolved. V was trimmed by 7 bases and J by 8 bases, leaving 9 bases between them. The germline gives CDR1 MDHEN, CDR2 SYDVKM. The CDR3 is 12 amino acids. The CDR3 region has the DNA TGTGCCAGCACCCAGTATGATTCACCCCTCCACTTT. Translated: CASTQYDSPLHF.

This clonotype was seen more than once but under ten times. The chain's CDR3 is CSVMYRKVEAKNIQYF. The CDR3 region has the DNA TGCAGCGTTATGTATAGGAAAGTGGAGGCCAAAAACATTCAGTACTTC. J is TRBJ2-4 and V is TRBV29-1; the D is unclear. Germline V gene lookup returns CDR1 SQVTM and CDR2 ANQGSEA. The V gene lost 5 bases and the J gene lost 1 base, with 18 bases spanning the gap. CDR3 length: 16 residues.

This clonotype was seen more than once but under ten times. V and J are TRBV28 and TRBJ2-3, with TRBD2 matching 7 bases. CDR3 length equals 15 residues. The V gene end was trimmed by 5 bases and the J gene end by 0 bases; junction bases not matched to a gene: 5. Germline values: CDR1 MDHEN, CDR2 SYDVKM. The CDR3 coding sequence is TGTGCCAGCAGTCTAGCGGAGCCTAGCACAGATACGCAGTATTTT. Translated: CASSLAEPSTDTQYF.

This sequence joins TRBV6-2 or TRBV6-3 and TRBJ2-1; D is perhaps TRBD2 (6 bases). The CDR3 length is 17 residues. V dropped 2 bases and J dropped 4 bases, with 18 bases sitting between them. Germline V lookup: CDR1 MNHEY, CDR2 SVGEGT. The CDR3 sequence is CASSYTAGLYSYNEQFF. The CDR3 DNA reads as TGTGCCAGCAGTTACACGGCGGGACTCTACTCTTACAATGAGCAGTTCTTC.

The J gene is TRBJ2-2, the V gene TRBV18; D gene unclear. Germline V gene data show CDR1 as KGHSH and CDR2 as LQKENI. CDR3 length: 15 residues. V lost 6 bases and J lost 0, with 11 bases in between. The CDR3 loop reads CASSPRRPNTGELFF. CDR3 nucleotide sequence: TGTGCCAGCTCCCCCCGACGGCCGAACACCGGGGAGCTGTTTTTT.

In this sample, this clonotype turned up a few times. The chain combines TRBV5-4 with TRBJ2-1; unclear D gene. This CDR3 region has 14 residues. V dropped 4 bases and J dropped 6 bases, with 14 bases sitting between them. CDR1 SGHNT and CDR2 YYREEE come from the germline V gene (reference sequence). CDR3 sequence (DNA): TGTGCCAGCAGCGTCAGTGTAATGGGCAATGAGCAGTTCTTC. It encodes CASSVSVMGNEQFF.

There are a few counts of this clonotype. The chain links TRBV29-1 to TRBJ2-4; 11 bases fit TRBD2. Germline CDR1 and CDR2: SQVTM and ANQGSEA. V trimming: 3 bases; J trimming: 1 base; junction bases outside the gene matches: 11. CDR3 length equals 18 residues. CDR3: CSVEPLAGGHMAKNIQYF. The CDR3 DNA is TGCAGCGTTGAGCCATTAGCGGGAGGGCATATGGCCAAAAACATTCAGTACTTC.

This rearrangement joins TRBV2 to TRBJ2-2; D gene ambiguous. Germline CDR1 and CDR2: SNHLY and FYNNEI. The CDR3 loop spans 15 amino acids. The V end was cut by 4 bases, the J end by 7 bases, with 16 bases between. CDR3 protein: CASSGRRFNGGELFF. CDR3 nucleotides: TGTGCCAGCAGTGGGCGTCGGTTCAATGGCGGGGAGCTGTTTTTT.

At least ten counts were recorded for this clonotype. V is TRBV10-3 and J is TRBJ2-5, with no clear D. There are 14 residues in the CDR3. V was shortened by 0 bases and J by 4 bases, with 9 bases between the two germline ends. CDR1 is ENHRY and CDR2 is SYGVKD in the germline V gene. CDR3 nucleotide sequence: TGTGCCATCAGTGAGTCGACTCCCTCAGAGACCCAGTACTTC. It specifies CAISESTPSETQYF.

This clonotype was picked up a small number of times. The V and J genes are TRBV20-1 and TRBJ2-7; 9 nucleotides agree with TRBD2. CDR1 and CDR2 from the germline V gene are DFQATT and SNEGSKA (reference sequence). J gave up 7 bases and V 3 bases, and 13 bases lay outside the gene matches. The CDR3 totals 15 residues. In nucleotides, the CDR3 is TGCAGTGCTAGTGCTTTAGCGGGAGTTCGCTGGGAGCAGTACTTC. Its protein is CSASALAGVRWEQYF.

The J gene is TRBJ2-1, the V gene TRBV9; 11 nucleotides align to TRBD2. V dropped 4 bases and J dropped 6; count of bases not matched to a gene: 18. The CDR3 covers 19 residues. Germline CDR1 and CDR2: SGDLS and YYNGEE. The CDR3 DNA is TGTGCCAGCAGCCCTACCGGGACTAGCGGCCTAAGGGGTTTCAATGAGCAGTTCTTC. Its translation is CASSPTGTSGLRGFNEQFF. Using reference TRBV9 and TRBJ2-1 for the parts outside the CDR3, the full variable domain is DSGVTQTPKHLITATGQRVTLRCSPRSGDLSVYWYQQSLDQGLQFLIQYYNGEERAKGNILERFSAQQFPDLHSELNLSSLELGDSALYFCASSPTGTSGLRGFNEQFFGPGTRLTVL.

The rearrangement uses TRBV30 and TRBJ2-1, with TRBD1 as a possible D gene (6 bases). Deletions cut 0 bases from V and 8 bases from J, with 14 bases between. In germline, CDR1 is GTSNPN, CDR2 SVGIG (reference sequence). The CDR3 sequence is 14 residues long. Here the CDR3 DNA reads TGTGCCTGGAGTGTAACAGGGACCGTACATGAGCAGTTCTTC. It translates to CAWSVTGTVHEQFF.

This clonotype turned up a few times. The chain couples TRBV28 to TRBJ1-4; 9 bases are shared with TRBD1. Per the germline V gene, CDR1 is MDHEN and CDR2 is SYDVKM. Losses at the gene ends were 5 bases for V and 8 bases for J; bases not matched to a gene: 9. The CDR3 covers 15 residues. CDR3 amino acids: CASSPWDRVNEKLFF. CDR3 DNA: TGTGCCAGCAGTCCCTGGGACAGGGTCAACGAAAAACTGTTTTTT.

This clonotype came up many times. The chain links TRBV29-1 to TRBJ2-2; D might be TRBD2 (6 bases). The CDR3 spans 14 residues. Germline assignment: CDR1 SQVTM and CDR2 ANQGSEA. V dropped 4 bases and J dropped 2 bases, with 11 bases sitting between them. CDR3 loop: CSVAVGGNTGELFF. The DNA of the CDR3 is TGCAGCGTTGCTGTGGGAGGTAACACCGGGGAGCTGTTTTTT.

On this clonotype: A clone one base away is much larger, so this may be a read error. Lacking the conserved final phenylalanine or tryptophan, this CDR3 likely reflects a read error. The rearrangement uses TRBV4-1 and TRBJ1-1, with 7 bases lining up with TRBD1. This CDR3 contains 14 residues. The V gene's germline CDR1 is MGHRA and CDR2 YSYEKL. V dropped 1 base and J dropped 4; count of bases not matched to a gene: 3. The CDR3 spells CASSQAGGSTEAFY. The CDR3 bases are TGCGCCAGCAGCCAAGCAGGGGGGAGCACTGAAGCTTTCTAT.

The rearrangement links TRBV20-1 to TRBJ2-7; D is ambiguous. CDR1 and CDR2 (germline): DFQATT, SNEGSKA (reference sequence). V lost 0 bases, J lost 3 bases, and 9 bases lay in between. The CDR3 is 13 residues long. The CDR3 loop is CSARDRRFYEQYF. The CDR3 DNA reads as TGCAGTGCTAGAGATAGAAGGTTCTACGAGCAGTACTTC.

At least ten counts were recorded for this clonotype. V is TRBV6-2 or TRBV6-3 and J is TRBJ1-1; D is ambiguous. With 0 bases removed from V and 3 bases from J, the gap between germline ends came to 8 bases. Germline V gene sequence: CDR1 MNHEY, CDR2 SVGEGT. The CDR3 length is 14 residues. DNA for the CDR3: TGTGCCAGCAGTTACTCGAGCGAGTACACTGAAGCTTTCTTT. It codes for CASSYSSEYTEAFF.

This chain joins TRBV12-3 or TRBV12-4 and TRBJ2-2, with no clear D. V was shortened by 5 bases and J by 6 bases, with 4 bases between the two germline ends. The CDR3 is 11 residues long. The CDR3 DNA reads as TGTGCCAGCAGTCAGCCCGGGGAGCTGTTTTTT. This sequence encodes CASSQPGELFF.

In DNA, the CDR3 is TGTGCCAGCTCACCAACGGACAGCCTGAACACTGAAGCTTTCTTT. It is translated as CASSPTDSLNTEAFF. This rearrangement joins TRBV18 to TRBJ1-1, with D tentatively TRBD1 (6 bases). Germline values: CDR1 KGHSH, CDR2 LQKENI. Trimming removed 2 bases from V and 0 bases from J, with 10 bases in between. The CDR3 spans 15 residues.

This clonotype was recorded at least ten times. The CDR3 nucleotides read TGTGCCAGCAGCTTTCAGGGGGTAACATATGAGCAGTTCTTC. It translates to CASSFQGVTYEQFF. The V call is TRBV6-1, the J call TRBJ2-1; 7 nucleotides align to TRBD1. The junction had 10 bases not matched to a gene; V was cut back by 6 bases and J by 8 bases. The CDR3 runs 14 residues. Germline CDR1 MNHNS, CDR2 SASEGT.

The V call is TRBV11-1, the J call TRBJ1-4; the D gene is possibly TRBD1 (6 bases). CDR3 length: 18 residues. CDR1 and CDR2 from the germline V gene are SGHAT and FQDESV (reference sequence). V was pared by 3 bases and J by 8 bases, with 25 bases between. The CDR3 sequence is CASSFPLRGSLGYEKLFF. CDR3 DNA sequence: TGTGCCAGCAGCTTTCCGCTCAGGGGAAGCCTTGGTTACGAAAAACTGTTTTTT.

A few counts support this clonotype. J is TRBJ2-1 and V is TRBV6-2 or TRBV6-3; TRBD1 agrees at 9 bases. J lost 5 bases, V lost 2 bases, and 4 bases had no gene match. In germline, CDR1 is MNHEY, CDR2 SVGEGT. The CDR3 runs 15 residues. CDR3 in amino acids: CASSYPRDRDNEQFF. DNA of the CDR3: TGTGCCAGCAGTTACCCCCGGGACAGGGACAATGAGCAGTTCTTC.